The next 8 T cell receptor beta chains were all read from a single sample in a study of blood T cells in healthy people across ages. Alongside a J-beta primer mix, a sample-barcoded 5' primer served in a second PCR lasting 7 to 11 cycles. Each CDR3 protein gets one entry after TCRdb re-called the 5' RACE reads with MiXCR. Of some 860,000 distinct CDR3 sequences listed, more than 50% were seen once; the top ten hold around 24%. The sample comprised blood. These receptors were taken from a middle-aged man in good health.

This chain joins TRBV5-4 and TRBJ1-1; 7 nucleotides agree with TRBD1. After removal of 4 bases from V and 0 bases from J, the junction contained 6 bases not matched to a gene. Germline V gene sequence: CDR1 SGHNT, CDR2 YYREEE (reference sequence). The CDR3 length is 15 residues. CDR3 bases: TGTGCCAGCAGCCCCCCGACAGGGATGAACACTGAAGCTTTCTTT. It translates to CASSPPTGMNTEAFF.

In this sample, this clonotype turned up a few times. The chain is built from TRBV5-6 and TRBJ2-7; the match to TRBD1 covers 9 bases. Germline V gene sequence: CDR1 SGHDT, CDR2 YYEEEE. Trimming cost V 5 bases and J 3 bases; bases outside gene matches: 6. The CDR3 has 14 residues. CDR3 coding DNA: TGTGCCAGCAGTCCCACGGGACAGGGCTACGAGCAGTACTTC. This translates into CASSPTGQGYEQYF.

V usage is TRBV11-2 and J usage is TRBJ1-2; maybe TRBD1 (6 bases). Trimming removed 0 bases from V and 6 bases from J, with 8 bases in between. Germline CDR1 reads SGHAT; CDR2 reads FQNNGV. The CDR3 is 13 residues long. The CDR3 is CASSLDRGHGYTF. CDR3 DNA: TGTGCCAGCAGCTTAGACAGGGGACATGGCTACACCTTC.

The V gene is TRBV20-1, the J gene TRBJ2-5; a possible D gene is TRBD2 (6 bases). The J call may be wrong; the DNA end is better matched by TRBJ2-7. Germline lookup yields CDR1 DFQATT and CDR2 SNEGSKA (reference sequence). The CDR3 consists of 13 residues. The CDR3 is CSASVMPGDEQYF. For the CDR3, the DNA is TGCAGTGCTAGCGTAATGCCGGGGGACGAGCAGTACTTC.

This clonotype showed up just a few times. V is TRBV20-1 and J is TRBJ2-3; TRBD1 aligns across 9 bases. The germline gives CDR1 DFQATT, CDR2 SNEGSKA (reference sequence). This CDR3 has 16 residues. Unmatched junction bases numbered 16, after V lost 6 bases and J lost 6 bases. Here the CDR3 DNA reads TGCAGTGCACGGCCCAAGGGACAGGGATTTTTGGATACGCAGTATTTT. Translating it yields CSARPKGQGFLDTQYF.

CDR3 DNA sequence: TGTGCCAGCAGCCCAGGACACCTCGATCAGCCCCAGCATTTT. Its translation is CASSPGHLDQPQHF. This chain uses TRBV28 with TRBJ1-5; D may be TRBD1 (5 bases). Germline V lookup: CDR1 MDHEN, CDR2 SYDVKM. V was clipped by 6 bases and J by 5 bases, with 14 bases between them. The CDR3 has 14 residues.

V and J are TRBV7-2 and TRBJ2-1; 7 bases are a match to TRBD2. Trimming cost V 6 bases and J 0 bases; bases outside gene matches: 8. From germline, CDR1 is SGHTA and CDR2 FQGNSA. The length of the CDR3 is 16 residues. The CDR3 nucleotides read TGTGCCAGCAGTTCAAAGCGGACTAGCTCCTACAATGAGCAGTTCTTC. Amino acid sequence: CASSSKRTSSYNEQFF.

The CDR3 reads CSVEVGQETQFF. The CDR3 DNA reads as TGCAGCGTTGAAGTCGGGCAAGAGACCCAGTTCTTC. The J gene is TRBJ2-5, the V gene TRBV29-1; D unclear. The J call may be wrong; the DNA end is better matched by TRBJ2-1. The CDR3 loop spans 12 amino acids. The germline gives CDR1 SQVTM, CDR2 ANQGSEA.